Detailed here is one TCR beta chain. The antigen remains unidentified. V lost 8 bases, J lost 7 bases, and 8 bases stayed unmatched. This CDR3 has 13 residues. Germline V gene data show CDR1 as WSHSY and CDR2 as SAAADI. The sample is drawn from a study of cytomegalovirus exposure and HLA in healthy donors. Study-level findings and limits: The likely explanation for a cluster of highly shared sequence variants was sequencing artifact. Cytomegalovirus status was reportedly diagnosed by the classifier with high sensitivity and specificity.

PCR employed 60 Vbeta and 13 Jbeta primers. This table comes from immunoSEQ multiplex PCR, and its TCRdb copy is limited to in-frame clones, with some not included. The repertoire includes over 110,000 clones, 70% to 85% of them detected once, and about 2.3% sits in the top ten. The receptor's source is a male donor in good health and CMV-seronegative. The chain combines TRBV10-2 with TRBJ2-1, with TRBD1 matching over 7 bases. The source material was PBMCs. CDR3 residues: CASGATGLNEQFF. In nucleotides, the CDR3 is TGCGCCAGCGGCGCGACAGGGCTTAATGAGCAGTTCTTC.